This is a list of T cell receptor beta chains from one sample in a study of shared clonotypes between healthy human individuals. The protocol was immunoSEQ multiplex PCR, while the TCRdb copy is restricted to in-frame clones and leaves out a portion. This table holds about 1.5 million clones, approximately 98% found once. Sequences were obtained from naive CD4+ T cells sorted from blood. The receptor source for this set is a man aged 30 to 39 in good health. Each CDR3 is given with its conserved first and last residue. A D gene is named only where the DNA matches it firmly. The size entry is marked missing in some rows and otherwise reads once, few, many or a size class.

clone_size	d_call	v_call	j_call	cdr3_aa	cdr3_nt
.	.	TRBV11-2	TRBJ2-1	CASSSVSGPYNEQFF	TGTGCCAGCAGCTCTGTTAGCGGCCCCTACAATGAGCAGTTCTTC
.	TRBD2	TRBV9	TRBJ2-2	CASSVAQRETGELFF	TGTGCCAGCAGCGTAGCCCAGCGGGAGACCGGGGAGCTGTTTTTT
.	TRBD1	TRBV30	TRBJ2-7	CALDRGVSYEQYF	TGTGCCTTGGACAGGGGAGTCAGCTACGAGCAGTACTTC
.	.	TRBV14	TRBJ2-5	CASSQSLEETQYF	TGTGCCAGCAGCCAAAGCCTAGAGGAGACCCAGTACTTC
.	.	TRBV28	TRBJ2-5	CASSLRPGAGLQETQYF	TGTGCCAGCAGTTTAAGGCCGGGGGCAGGACTCCAAGAGACCCAGTACTTC
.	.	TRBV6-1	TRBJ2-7	CASSERSYEQYF	TGTGCCAGCAGTGAACGAAGCTACGAGCAGTACTTC
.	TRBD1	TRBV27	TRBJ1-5	CASSRQGSNQPQHF	TGTGCCAGCAGTAGACAGGGGAGCAATCAGCCCCAGCATTTT
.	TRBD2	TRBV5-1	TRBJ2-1	CASSPDVAGVAEQFF	TGCGCCAGCAGCCCAGATGTAGCGGGAGTCGCTGAGCAGTTCTTC
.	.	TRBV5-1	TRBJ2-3	CASSPLRGDTQYF	TGCGCCAGCAGCCCCCTAAGGGGAGATACGCAGTATTTT
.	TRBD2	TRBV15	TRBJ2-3	CATSRGLAGGSGTDTQYF	TGTGCCACCAGCAGAGGACTAGCGGGAGGAAGTGGGACAGATACGCAGTATTTT
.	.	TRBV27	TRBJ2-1	CASRPLPMGSYNEQFF	TGTGCCAGCAGGCCCCTCCCAATGGGCTCCTACAATGAGCAGTTCTTC
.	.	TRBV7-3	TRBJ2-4	CASSKNREDIQYF	TGTGCCAGCAGCAAGAACAGGGAGGACATTCAGTACTTC
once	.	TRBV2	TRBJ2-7	CASSGWGYEQYF	TGTGCCAGCAGTGGTTGGGGATACGAGCAGTACTTC
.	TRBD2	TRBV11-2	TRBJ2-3	CASSREGASADTQYF	TGTGCCAGCAGTCGGGAGGGCGCGTCGGCAGATACGCAGTATTTT
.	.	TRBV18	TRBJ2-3	CASSPPRTAEDTQYF	TGTGCCAGCTCACCACCCCGGACTGCAGAAGATACGCAGTATTTT
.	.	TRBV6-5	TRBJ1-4	CATSAGGGLRKLFF	TGTGCCACCTCGGCGGGGGGTGGTCTGAGGAAACTGTTTTTT
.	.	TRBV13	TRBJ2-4	CASSFGQFFGIQYF	TGTGCCAGCAGCTTCGGACAGTTTTTCGGCATTCAGTACTTC
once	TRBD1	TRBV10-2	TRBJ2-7	CASSPGTGGTAGGPVEQYF	TGCGCCAGCAGTCCCGGGACAGGGGGCACAGCGGGAGGGCCCGTCGAGCAGTACTTC
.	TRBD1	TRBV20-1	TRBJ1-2	CSARRQGVHTF	TGCAGTGCTAGGAGACAGGGGGTTCACACCTTC
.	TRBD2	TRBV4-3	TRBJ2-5	CASSQAFSGTGETQYF	TGCGCCAGCAGCCAAGCGTTTAGCGGGACGGGAGAGACCCAGTACTTC
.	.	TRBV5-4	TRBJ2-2	CASSPERATGELFF	TGTGCCAGCAGCCCCGAGAGGGCCACCGGGGAGCTGTTTTTT
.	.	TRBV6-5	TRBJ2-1	CASSLVAGVGNEQFF	TGTGCCAGCAGTTTGGTCGCAGGGGTAGGCAATGAGCAGTTCTTC
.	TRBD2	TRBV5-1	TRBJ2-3	CASSSAGGRMIDTQYF	TGCGCCAGCAGCTCCGCCGGCGGGAGGATGATAGATACGCAGTATTTT
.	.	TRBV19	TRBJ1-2	CASMGGAPNYGYTF	TGTGCCAGTATGGGGGGGGCGCCGAACTATGGCTACACCTTC
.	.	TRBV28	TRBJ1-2	CASSPSGQGYTF	TGTGCCAGCAGTCCGAGTGGCCAGGGCTACACCTTC
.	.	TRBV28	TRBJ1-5	CASRPHRDSNQPQHF	TGTGCCAGCAGACCCCACAGGGATAGCAATCAGCCCCAGCATTTT
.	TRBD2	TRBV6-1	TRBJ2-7	CASSEGLAYEQYF	TGTGCCAGCAGTGAAGGACTAGCTTACGAGCAGTACTTC
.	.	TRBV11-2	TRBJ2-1	CASSPSLVNEQFF	TGTGCCAGCAGCCCTAGCTTAGTTAATGAGCAGTTCTTC
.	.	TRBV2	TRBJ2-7	CASRRGIYEQYF	TGTGCCAGCAGGAGGGGTATCTACGAGCAGTACTTC
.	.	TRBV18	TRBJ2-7	CASSPSRSYEQYF	TGTGCCAGCTCACCAAGCAGATCCTACGAGCAGTACTTC
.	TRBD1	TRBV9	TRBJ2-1	CASSVVQGARANEQFF	TGTGCCAGCAGCGTAGTACAGGGGGCGCGGGCAAATGAGCAGTTCTTC
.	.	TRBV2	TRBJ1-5	CASSNTLAGTQHF	TGTGCCAGCAGTAACACACTGGCGGGGACCCAGCATTTT
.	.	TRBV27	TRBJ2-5	CASSLRGGETQYF	TGTGCCAGCAGTTTGAGAGGGGGGGAGACCCAGTACTTC
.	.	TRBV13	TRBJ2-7	CASSLTWRSYEQYF	TGTGCCAGCAGTTTGACGTGGCGGTCCTACGAGCAGTACTTC
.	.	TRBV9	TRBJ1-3	CASSVLDHSGNTIYF	TGTGCCAGCAGCGTACTGGACCACTCTGGAAACACCATATATTTT
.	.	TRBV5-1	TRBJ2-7	CASRLGGTYEQYF	TGCGCCAGCAGGCTGGGCGGCACCTACGAGCAGTACTTC
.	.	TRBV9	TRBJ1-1	CASSGDGTPFTTEAFF	TGTGCCAGCAGCGGCGACGGGACGCCATTTACCACTGAAGCTTTCTTT
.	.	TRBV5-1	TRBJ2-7	CASSLEGFRYEQYF	TGCGCCAGCAGCTTGGAAGGGTTCAGGTACGAGCAGTACTTC
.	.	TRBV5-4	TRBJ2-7	CASSTPFFRVYSYEQYF	TGTGCCAGCAGTACTCCGTTCTTCCGGGTCTACTCCTACGAGCAGTACTTC
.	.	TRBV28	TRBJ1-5	CASSFAGSNQPQHF	TGTGCCAGCAGTTTCGCAGGGAGCAATCAGCCCCAGCATTTT
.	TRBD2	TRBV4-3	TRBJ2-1	CASSQESGLAGAGEQFF	TGCGCCAGCAGCCAAGAATCAGGACTAGCGGGAGCGGGGGAGCAGTTCTTC
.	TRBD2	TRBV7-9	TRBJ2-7	CASSPRLAGTSYEQYF	TGTGCCAGCAGCCCTCGACTAGCGGGAACATCTTACGAGCAGTACTTC
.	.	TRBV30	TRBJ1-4	CICGGNEKLFF	TGCATCTGCGGGGGCAATGAAAAACTGTTTTTT
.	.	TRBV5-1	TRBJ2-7	CASSLEGPPSSYEQYF	TGCGCCAGCAGCTTGGAGGGACCGCCTAGCTCCTACGAGCAGTACTTC
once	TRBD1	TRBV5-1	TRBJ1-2	CASSFLGTEELYGYTF	TGCGCCAGCAGCTTCCTTGGGACAGAGGAACTCTATGGCTACACCTTC
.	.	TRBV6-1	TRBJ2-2	CASRKAVNTGELFF	TGTGCCAGCAGGAAAGCGGTGAACACCGGGGAGCTGTTTTTT
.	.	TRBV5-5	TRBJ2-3	CASSVLGADTQYF	TGTGCCAGCAGCGTTTTAGGTGCAGATACGCAGTATTTT
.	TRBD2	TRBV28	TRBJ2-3	CASSLAGERADTQYF	TGTGCCAGCAGTTTAGCGGGAGAGCGGGCAGATACGCAGTATTTT
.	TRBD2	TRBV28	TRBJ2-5	CANGLAGDPGTQYF	TGTGCCAACGGACTAGCGGGGGATCCCGGGACCCAGTACTTC
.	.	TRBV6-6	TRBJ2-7	CAGGAGYYEQYF	TGTGCCGGGGGGGCAGGCTACTACGAGCAGTACTTC
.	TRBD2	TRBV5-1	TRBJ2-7	CASSPLAGIFHEQYF	TGCGCCAGCAGCCCGCTAGCGGGAATTTTCCACGAGCAGTACTTC